The source of this TCR beta chain is a study of shared clonotypes between healthy human individuals. Profiling relied on immunoSEQ multiplex PCR, and the TCRdb table lists in-frame clones only, not all of them. The table includes 2.3 million or so clones, 85% to 95% detected once. CDR1 is MDHEN and CDR2 is SYDVKM in the germline V gene. The CDR3 spans 14 residues. V was cut by 3 bases and J by 4 bases, with 10 bases left in between. Sequences were obtained from naive CD4+ T cells from PBMCs. As for subset: CD45RA+ positively selected. The chain links TRBV28 to TRBJ1-3; D not resolved. The sequence was obtained from a man aged 18 to 29 in good health. Some clones in this sample may be carry-over from other donors' samples. The CDR3 DNA reads TGTGCCAGCAGTTTTCCCCCGGAGGGAAACACCATATATTTT. Its protein product is CASSFPPEGNTIYF.